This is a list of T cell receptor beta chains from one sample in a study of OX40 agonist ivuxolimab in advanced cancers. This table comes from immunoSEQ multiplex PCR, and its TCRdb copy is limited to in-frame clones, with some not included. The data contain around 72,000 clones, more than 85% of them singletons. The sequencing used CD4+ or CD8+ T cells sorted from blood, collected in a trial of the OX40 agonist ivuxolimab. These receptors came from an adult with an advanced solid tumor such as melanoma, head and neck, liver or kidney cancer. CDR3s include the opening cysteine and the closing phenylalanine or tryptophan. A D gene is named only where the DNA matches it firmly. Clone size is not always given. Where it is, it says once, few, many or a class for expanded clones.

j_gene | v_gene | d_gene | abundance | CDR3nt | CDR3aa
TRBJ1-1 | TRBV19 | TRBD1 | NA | TGTGCCAGTCTGCGAAACAAGGGGACAGGGGGGAACACTGAAGCTTTCTTT | CASLRNKGTGGNTEAFF
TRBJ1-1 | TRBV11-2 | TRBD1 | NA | TGTGCCAGCAGCTGGCAAGGACAGGGTGAAGCTTTCTTT | CASSWQGQGEAFF
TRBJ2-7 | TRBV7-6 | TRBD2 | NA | TGTGCCAGCAGCTTTACAAGCGGGAGCGGCGAGCAGTACTTC | CASSFTSGSGEQYF
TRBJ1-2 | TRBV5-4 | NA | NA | TGTGCCAGCAGCTGGGGAACGGGATCTAACTATGGCTACACCTTC | CASSWGTGSNYGYTF
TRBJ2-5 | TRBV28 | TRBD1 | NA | TGTGCCAGCAGTCACCAGGGGGCGCCTGGGGAGACCCAGTACTTC | CASSHQGAPGETQYF
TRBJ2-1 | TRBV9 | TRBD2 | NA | TGTGCCAGCAGCGTAGGGACTAGCGGGGATAATCAGTTCTTC | CASSVGTSGDNQFF
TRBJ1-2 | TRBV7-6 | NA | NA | TGTGCCAGCAGCTTAGGCATGTGGAGAAGGGACCAAGCTAACTATGGCTACACCTTC | CASSLGMWRRDQANYGYTF
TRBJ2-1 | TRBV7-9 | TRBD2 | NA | TGTGCCAGCACGACTAGCGGAGGGGTCACGGGGCAGTTCTTC | CASTTSGGVTGQFF
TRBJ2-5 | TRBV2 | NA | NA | TGTGCCTCCCGACAGGGTCGAGGAGGGCAAGAGACCCAGTACTTC | CASRQGRGGQETQYF
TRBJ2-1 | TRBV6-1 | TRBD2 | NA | TGTGCCAGCAGTGAAAACAAAGGGCTAGCGGGGGCCCGCAATGAGCAGTTCTTC | CASSENKGLAGARNEQFF
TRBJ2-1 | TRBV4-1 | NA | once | TGCGCCAGCAGTCGCGAAGGGACCAAGACCTACAATGAGCAGTTCTTC | CASSREGTKTYNEQFF
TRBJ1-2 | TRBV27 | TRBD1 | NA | TGTGCCAGTAGGACAGGGGGAAACTATGGCTACACCTTC | CASRTGGNYGYTF
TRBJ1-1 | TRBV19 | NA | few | TGTGCCAGTACTTTAGGGGGGAACACTGAAGCTTTCTTT | CASTLGGNTEAFF
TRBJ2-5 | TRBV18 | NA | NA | TGTGCCAGCTCACCGGAGGACAGCCGAAGGGGGACCCAGTACTTC | CASSPEDSRRGTQYF
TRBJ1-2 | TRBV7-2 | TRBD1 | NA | TGTGCCAGCAGCTTTTCGACAGGGTTCGGCGGGGGCTACACCTTC | CASSFSTGFGGGYTF
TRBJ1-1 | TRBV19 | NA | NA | TGTGCCAGTAGTATAGAGGAAGGGACGAAAGCTTTCTTT | CASSIEEGTKAFF
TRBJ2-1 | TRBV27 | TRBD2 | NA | TGTGCCAGCAGTCTTCGGACTAGCTCCCCATATTTGGCCTACAATGAGCAGTTCTTC | CASSLRTSSPYLAYNEQFF
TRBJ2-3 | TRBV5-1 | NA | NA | TGCGCCAGCAGTGCGGCGATGGAGGCCACAGATACGCAGTATTTT | CASSAAMEATDTQYF
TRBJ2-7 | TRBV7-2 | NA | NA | TGTGCCAGCAGCTTAGTTGGGGAGGCCCCCTACGAGCAGTACTTC | CASSLVGEAPYEQYF
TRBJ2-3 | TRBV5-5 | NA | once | TGTGCCAGCAGCTTGGAACTAGAGACGCAGTATTTT | CASSLELETQYF
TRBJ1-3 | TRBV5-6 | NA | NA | TGTGCCAGCAGCCCCGGGCCCAGGCCTGGAAACACCATATATTTT | CASSPGPRPGNTIYF
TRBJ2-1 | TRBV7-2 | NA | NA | TGTGCCAGCAGCGCGGGACTTTACAATGAGCAGTTCTTC | CASSAGLYNEQFF
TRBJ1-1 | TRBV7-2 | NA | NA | TGTGCCAGCAGCTTAGCTTCGGGGCATAATGAAGCTTTCTTT | CASSLASGHNEAFF
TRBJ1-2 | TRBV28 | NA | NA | TGTGCCAGCAGTCACCTTACATTGAATGGCTACACCTTC | CASSHLTLNGYTF
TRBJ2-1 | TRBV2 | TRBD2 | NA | TGTGCCAGCAGTGACAGCGGGATTTCCTACAATGAGCAGTTCTTC | CASSDSGISYNEQFF
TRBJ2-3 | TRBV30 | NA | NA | TGTGCCTGGAGTAGTACTAGGGGGGCAGATACGCAGTATTTT | CAWSSTRGADTQYF
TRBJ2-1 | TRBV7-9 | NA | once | TGTGCCAGCAGCTTAGTAGAGGGCGGCTACTCCTACAATGAGCAGTTCTTC | CASSLVEGGYSYNEQFF
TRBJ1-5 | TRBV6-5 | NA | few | TGTGCCAGCGGCCAGATGCCCCAGCATTTT | CASGQMPQHF
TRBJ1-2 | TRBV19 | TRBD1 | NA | TGTGCCTCAAAGACCGGGACAGGGGGCCCCCACTATGGCTACACCTTC | CASKTGTGGPHYGYTF
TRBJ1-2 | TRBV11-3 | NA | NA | TGTGCCAGCAGCTTAGATCTAACAGGCGGCTACACCTTC | CASSLDLTGGYTF
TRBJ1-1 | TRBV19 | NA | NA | TGTGCCAGTAGTTCGGGAGAGCGCTACACTGAAGCTTTCTTT | CASSSGERYTEAFF
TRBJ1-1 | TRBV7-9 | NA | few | TGTGCCAGCAGCTCCGCTCCCGCCACTGAAGCTTTCTTT | CASSSAPATEAFF
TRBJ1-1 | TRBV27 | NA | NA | TGTGCCAGCAGTTCCCTTACAAGGGGGAACACTGAAGCTTTCTTT | CASSSLTRGNTEAFF
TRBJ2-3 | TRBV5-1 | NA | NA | TGCGCCAGCAGATTCGGGGGCTCTTCCACAGATACGCAGTATTTT | CASRFGGSSTDTQYF
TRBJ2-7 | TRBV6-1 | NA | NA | TGTGCCAGCAGTGAAGACCCCACCAAGCAGTACTTC | CASSEDPTKQYF
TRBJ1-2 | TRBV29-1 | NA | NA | TGCAGCGGGTACAGTCTTTCCTATGGCTACACCTTC | CSGYSLSYGYTF
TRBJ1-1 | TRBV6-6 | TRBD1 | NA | TGTGCCAGCAGTTACCAGGGGGCGGTCACTGAAGCTTTCTTT | CASSYQGAVTEAFF
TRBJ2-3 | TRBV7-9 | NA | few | TGTGCCAGCAGCTTCCGGGGGGATACGCAGTATTTT | CASSFRGDTQYF
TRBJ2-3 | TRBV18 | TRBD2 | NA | TGTGCCAGCTCACCACCCCCTTCCACTAGCGGGGGGGCAGATACGCAGTATTTT | CASSPPPSTSGGADTQYF
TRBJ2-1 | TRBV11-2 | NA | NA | TGTGCCAGCAGCTCTGAACCAGGGACGAACAATGAGCAGTTCTTC | CASSSEPGTNNEQFF